The clone carrying this T cell receptor beta chain was detected many times. Unique molecular identifiers were attached to individual cDNA molecules. TCRdb independently ran MiXCR on the 5' RACE reads; one entry per CDR3 protein. The sample shows about 22,000 distinct CDR3 sequences, around 4.6% of them seen only once. This specimen comes from a study of early T cells in non-severe SARS-CoV-2 infection. The sample was whole blood. The origin of this receptor is an adult who was a healthcare worker with PCR-confirmed SARS-CoV-2 infection or an uninfected control (not recorded which).

The CDR3 DNA is TGTGCCTGGAGTGTAACTCAGGGTAACATTCAGTACTTC. Protein sequence: CAWSVTQGNIQYF. The V and J genes are TRBV30 and TRBJ2-4; maybe TRBD1 (5 bases). V shed 0 bases and J shed 7 bases, with 10 bases lying between them. The CDR3 loop spans 13 amino acids. Per the germline V gene, CDR1 is GTSNPN and CDR2 is SVGIG (reference sequence).